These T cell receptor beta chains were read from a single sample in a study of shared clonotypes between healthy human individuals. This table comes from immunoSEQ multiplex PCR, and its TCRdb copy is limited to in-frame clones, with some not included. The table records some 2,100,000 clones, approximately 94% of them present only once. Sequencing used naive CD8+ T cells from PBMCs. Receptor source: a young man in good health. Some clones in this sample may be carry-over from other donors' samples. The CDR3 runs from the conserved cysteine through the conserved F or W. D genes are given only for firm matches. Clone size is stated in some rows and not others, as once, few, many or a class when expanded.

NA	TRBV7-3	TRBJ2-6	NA	CASSPLISGANVLTF	TGTGCCAGCAGCCCCCTGATCTCTGGGGCCAACGTCCTGACTTTC
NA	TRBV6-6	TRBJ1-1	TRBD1	CASSLDRGYTEAFF	TGTGCCAGCAGTCTTGACAGGGGGTATACTGAAGCTTTCTTT
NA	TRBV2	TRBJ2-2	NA	CASSDGTRTQAGELFF	TGTGCCAGCAGTGACGGGACACGTACCCAGGCCGGGGAGCTGTTTTTT
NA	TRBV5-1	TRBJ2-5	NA	CASRSLGLPQETQYF	TGCGCCAGCCGATCCTTGGGACTCCCGCAAGAGACCCAGTACTTC
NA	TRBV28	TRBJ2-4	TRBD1	CASSLGDRALAKNIQYF	TGTGCCAGCAGTTTAGGGGACAGAGCCTTAGCCAAAAACATTCAGTACTTC
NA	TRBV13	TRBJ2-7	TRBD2	CASSLQASGHRIYEQYF	TGTGCCAGCAGCTTACAGGCTAGCGGGCACAGGATCTACGAGCAGTACTTC
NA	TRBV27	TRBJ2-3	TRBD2	CASSSPGLAGGPGTDTQYF	TGTGCCAGCAGTTCCCCCGGACTAGCGGGAGGGCCAGGCACAGATACGCAGTATTTT
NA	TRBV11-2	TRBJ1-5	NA	CASSLVHLDPQHF	TGTGCCAGCAGCTTAGTTCACCTTGATCCCCAGCATTTT
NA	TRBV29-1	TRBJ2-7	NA	CSAGTGRSYEQYF	TGCAGCGCTGGAACGGGACGGAGCTACGAGCAGTACTTC
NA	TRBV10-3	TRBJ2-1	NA	CAISETILEQFF	TGTGCCATCAGTGAGACCATATTGGAGCAGTTCTTC
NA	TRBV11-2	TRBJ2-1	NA	CASSLVGSYNEQFF	TGTGCCAGCAGCTTAGTTGGCTCCTACAATGAGCAGTTCTTC
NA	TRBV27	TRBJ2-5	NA	CASSFQGETQYF	TGTGCCAGCAGTTTTCAGGGAGAGACCCAGTACTTC
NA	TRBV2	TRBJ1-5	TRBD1	CASSAPQGASNQPQHF	TGTGCCAGCAGTGCGCCCCAGGGGGCAAGCAATCAGCCCCAGCATTTT
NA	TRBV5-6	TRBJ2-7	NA	CASSPPGEAGYEQYF	TGTGCCAGCAGCCCGCCGGGGGAGGCCGGATACGAGCAGTACTTC
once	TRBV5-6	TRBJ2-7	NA	CASSLQGAIREQYF	TGTGCCAGCAGCTTGCAGGGAGCCATACGCGAGCAGTACTTC
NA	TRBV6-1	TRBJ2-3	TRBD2	CASSEAWREVEDTDTQYF	TGTGCCAGCAGTGAAGCGTGGCGGGAGGTTGAAGACACAGATACGCAGTATTTT
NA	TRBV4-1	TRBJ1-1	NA	CASSPDPGATEAFF	TGCGCCAGCAGTCCAGACCCGGGCGCGACTGAAGCTTTCTTT
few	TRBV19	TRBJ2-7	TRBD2	CASRASGDYEQYF	TGTGCCAGTAGGGCTAGCGGGGACTACGAGCAGTACTTC
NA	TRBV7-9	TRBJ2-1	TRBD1	CASSQTGSYNEQFF	TGTGCCAGCAGCCAGACAGGGAGCTACAATGAGCAGTTCTTC
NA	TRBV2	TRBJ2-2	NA	CASSELLPNTGELFF	TGTGCCAGCAGTGAACTTCTCCCCAATACCGGGGAGCTGTTTTTT
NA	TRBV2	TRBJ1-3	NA	CASSSPGGDTGNTIYF	TGTGCCAGCAGCAGCCCCGGGGGAGATACTGGAAACACCATATATTTT
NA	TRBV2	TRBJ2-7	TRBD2	CASSISGRVSHEQYF	TGTGCCAGCAGCATTAGCGGGAGGGTGTCCCACGAGCAGTACTTC
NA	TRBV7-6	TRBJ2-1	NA	CASSLLTVLSYNEQFF	TGTGCCAGCAGCCTTTTGACAGTCCTCTCCTACAATGAGCAGTTCTTC
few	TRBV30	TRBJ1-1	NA	CAWSVPRANTEAFF	TGTGCCTGGAGTGTACCCAGAGCGAACACTGAAGCTTTCTTT
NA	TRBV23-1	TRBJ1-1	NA	CASSPPQGDTEAFF	TGCGCCAGCAGTCCCCCACAAGGGGACACTGAAGCTTTCTTT
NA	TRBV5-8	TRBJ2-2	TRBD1	CASSLYRGNSGELFF	TGTGCCAGCAGCTTATACAGGGGCAATTCCGGGGAGCTGTTTTTT
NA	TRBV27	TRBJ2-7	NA	CASRGGGLEQYF	TGTGCCAGCAGAGGCGGCGGTTTGGAGCAGTACTTC
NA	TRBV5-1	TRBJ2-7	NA	CASSSGYRELSYEQYF	TGCGCCAGCAGCTCAGGGTATCGGGAACTCTCCTACGAGCAGTACTTC
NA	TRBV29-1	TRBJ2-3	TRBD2	CSVDSGSSIDTQYF	TGCAGCGTAGATAGCGGGAGCTCAATAGATACGCAGTATTTT
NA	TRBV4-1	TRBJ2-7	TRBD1	CASSQGRQGNYEQYF	TGCGCCAGCAGCCAAGGGCGACAGGGCAACTACGAGCAGTACTTC
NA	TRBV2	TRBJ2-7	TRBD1	CASRGTETYEQYF	TGTGCCAGCAGGGGGACAGAAACCTACGAGCAGTACTTC